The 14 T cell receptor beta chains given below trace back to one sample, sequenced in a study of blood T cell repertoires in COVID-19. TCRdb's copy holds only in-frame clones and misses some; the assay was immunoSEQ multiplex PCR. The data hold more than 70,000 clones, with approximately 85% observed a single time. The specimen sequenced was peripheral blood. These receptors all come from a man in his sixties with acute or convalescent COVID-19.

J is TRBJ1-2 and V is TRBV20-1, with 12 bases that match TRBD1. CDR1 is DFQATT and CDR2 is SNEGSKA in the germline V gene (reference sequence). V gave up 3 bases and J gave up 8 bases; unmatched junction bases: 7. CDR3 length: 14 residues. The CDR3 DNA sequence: TGCAGTGCTAGTTTGGGACAGGGGGCCGGGGGCTACACCTTC. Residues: CSASLGQGAGGYTF.

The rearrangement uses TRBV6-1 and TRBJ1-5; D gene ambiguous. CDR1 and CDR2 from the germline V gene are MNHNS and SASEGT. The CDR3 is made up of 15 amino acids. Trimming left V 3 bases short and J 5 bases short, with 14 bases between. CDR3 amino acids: CASSESGLLHQPQHF. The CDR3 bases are TGTGCCAGCAGTGAGTCTGGGCTATTGCATCAGCCCCAGCATTTT.

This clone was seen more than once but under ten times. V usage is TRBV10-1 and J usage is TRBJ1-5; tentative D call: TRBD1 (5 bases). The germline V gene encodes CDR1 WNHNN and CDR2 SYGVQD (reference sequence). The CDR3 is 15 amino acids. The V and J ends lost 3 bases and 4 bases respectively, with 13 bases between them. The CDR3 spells CASSEGRGWNQPQHF. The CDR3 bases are TGCGCCAGCAGTGAAGGAAGGGGTTGGAATCAGCCCCAGCATTTT.

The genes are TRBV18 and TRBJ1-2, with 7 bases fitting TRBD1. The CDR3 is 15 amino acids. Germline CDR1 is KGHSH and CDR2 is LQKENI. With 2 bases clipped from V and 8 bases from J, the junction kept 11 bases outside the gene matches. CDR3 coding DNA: TGTGCCAGCTCACCAAATTCACAGGGGTTCAGGGGCTACACCTTC. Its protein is CASSPNSQGFRGYTF.

This CDR3 reads CASSPGQGITDTQYF. The DNA for the CDR3 is TGCGCCAGCAGCCCGGGACAGGGCATCACAGATACGCAGTATTTT. The chain recombines TRBV5-1 with TRBJ2-3; TRBD1 aligns across 9 bases. Germline V gene sequence: CDR1 SGHRS, CDR2 YFSETQ. This CDR3 contains 15 residues. V dropped 4 bases and J dropped 2; count of bases not matched to a gene: 5.

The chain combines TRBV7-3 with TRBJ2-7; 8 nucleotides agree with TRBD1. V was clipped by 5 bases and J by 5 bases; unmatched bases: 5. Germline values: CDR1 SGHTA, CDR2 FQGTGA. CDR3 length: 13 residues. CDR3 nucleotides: TGTGCCAGCAGCCGCCAGGGGGCAGACGAGCAGTACTTC. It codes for CASSRQGADEQYF.

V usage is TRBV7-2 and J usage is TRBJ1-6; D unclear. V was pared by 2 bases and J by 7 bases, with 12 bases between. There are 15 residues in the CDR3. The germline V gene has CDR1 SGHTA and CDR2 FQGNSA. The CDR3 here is CASSLQAANNSPLHF. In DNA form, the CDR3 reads TGTGCCAGCAGCTTACAGGCTGCGAACAATTCACCCCTCCACTTT.

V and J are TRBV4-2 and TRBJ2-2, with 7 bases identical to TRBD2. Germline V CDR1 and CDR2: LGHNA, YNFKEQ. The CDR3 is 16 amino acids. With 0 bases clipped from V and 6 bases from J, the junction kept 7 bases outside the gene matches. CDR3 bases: TGTGCCAGCAGCCAAGACGGGACTCGGGGGGCCGGGGAGCTGTTTTTT. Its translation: CASSQDGTRGAGELFF.

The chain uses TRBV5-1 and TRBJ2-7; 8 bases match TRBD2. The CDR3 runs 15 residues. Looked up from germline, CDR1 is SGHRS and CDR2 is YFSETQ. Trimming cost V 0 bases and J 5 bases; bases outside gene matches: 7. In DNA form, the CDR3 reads TGCGCCAGCAGCTTGGATCGACTAGCGAACGACGAGCAGTACTTC. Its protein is CASSLDRLANDEQYF.

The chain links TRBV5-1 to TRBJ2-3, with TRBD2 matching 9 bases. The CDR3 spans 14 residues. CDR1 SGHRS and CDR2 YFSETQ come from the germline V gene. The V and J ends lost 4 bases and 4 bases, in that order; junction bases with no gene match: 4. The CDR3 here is CASSPGLASDTQYF. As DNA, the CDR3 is TGCGCCAGCAGCCCAGGACTAGCGTCAGATACGCAGTATTTT.

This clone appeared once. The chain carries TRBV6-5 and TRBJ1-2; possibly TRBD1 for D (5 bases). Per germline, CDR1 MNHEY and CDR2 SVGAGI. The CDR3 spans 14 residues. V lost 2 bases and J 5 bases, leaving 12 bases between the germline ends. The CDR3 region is CASSYGGVRYGYTF. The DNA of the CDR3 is TGTGCCAGCAGTTACGGAGGGGTCCGATATGGCTACACCTTC.

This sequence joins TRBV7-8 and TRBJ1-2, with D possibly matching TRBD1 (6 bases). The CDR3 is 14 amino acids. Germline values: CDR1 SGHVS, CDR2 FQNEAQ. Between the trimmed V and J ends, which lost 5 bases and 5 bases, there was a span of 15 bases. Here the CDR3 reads CASSGRDTSYGYTF. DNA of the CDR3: TGTGCCAGCAGCGGCCGGGACACGTCTTATGGCTACACCTTC.

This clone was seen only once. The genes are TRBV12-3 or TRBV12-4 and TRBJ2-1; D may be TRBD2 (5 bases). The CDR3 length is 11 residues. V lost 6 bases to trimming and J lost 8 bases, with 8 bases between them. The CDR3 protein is CASSRRDEQFF. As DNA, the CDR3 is TGTGCCAGCAGCCGGCGGGATGAGCAGTTCTTC.

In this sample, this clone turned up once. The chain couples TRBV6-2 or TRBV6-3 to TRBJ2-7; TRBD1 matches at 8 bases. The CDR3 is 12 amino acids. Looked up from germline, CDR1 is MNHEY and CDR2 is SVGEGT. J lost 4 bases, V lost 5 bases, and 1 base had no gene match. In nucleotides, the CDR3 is TGTGCCAGCAGTGACAGGGGTTACGAGCAGTACTTC. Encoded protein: CASSDRGYEQYF.